The clone carrying this TCR beta chain was observed many times. This sample is drawn from a study of T-cell reconstitution after alpha-beta-depleted transplantation in children. CDR1 and CDR2 (germline): SGHRS, YFSETQ. Between the trimmed V and J ends, which lost 5 bases and 7 bases, there was a span of 21 bases. This CDR3 contains 15 residues. It was with unique molecular identifiers that the TCRbeta library was prepared. One entry per CDR3 protein, called by TCRdb with MiXCR from the PCR reads. Seen here are under 9,500 distinct CDR3 sequences, more than 11% observed once, and the top ten hold less than 60%.

The genes are TRBV5-1 and TRBJ2-5; TRBD2 might be the D (6 bases). This receptor was identified in a male patient younger than 18 who had a stem cell transplant for acute lymphoblastic leukemia, so the T cells may come from the graft donor. The sample was PBMCs, mostly from graft donor cells, taken 60 days after TCRalphabeta/CD19-depleted stem cell transplant. DNA of the CDR3: TGCGCCAGCAGTTCTACTAGCACCAGACCGGGGACCCAGTACTTC. Translated: CASSSTSTRPGTQYF.